This T cell receptor beta chain was recorded in a study of T-cell memory formation after mild COVID-19. TCRdb reprocessed the 5' RACE reads via MiXCR and lists one record per CDR3 protein. The sample yields a few hundred thousand distinct CDR3 sequences, 20% to 25% seen once. The CDR3 runs 13 residues. V was trimmed by 6 bases and J by 1 base, leaving 12 bases between them. Looked up from germline, CDR1 is DFQATT and CDR2 is SNEGSKA (reference sequence). This receptor was obtained from an adult woman who had mild COVID-19 (a few samples of this study predate the infection). Cell type and time point are not known. This chain uses TRBV20-1 with TRBJ2-5; no reliable D call. Source material: PBMCs or a T cell subset sorted from them (not recorded which). This chain's CDR3 is CSAQRSLQETQYF. In DNA, the CDR3 is TGCAGTGCCCAGAGGTCCCTCCAAGAGACCCAGTACTTC.